This T cell receptor (beta chain) was sequenced for a study of breast tumors, draining lymph nodes, adjacent tissues (dated by TCRdb to the mid-2010s). With respect to the entire study: Breast cancer patients provided tumor, adjacent nontumor tissue and axillary lymph nodes, and the study compared the TCR beta repertoires across these three sources. The study aimed to assess the relationships and possible T-cell exchange between tumor, surrounding tissue and draining lymph node repertoires in human breast cancer. The paper as a whole reports these results and caveats: Rather than being directly demonstrated, the conclusion that tumor T cells originate in lymph nodes was presented as consistent with a hypothesis. Tumor and nontumor tissue repertoires were significantly more similar in luminal-like than in basal-like breast cancer. T-cell repertoire diversity in tumors was found to be lower than in lymph nodes but higher than in nontumor tissue, and preferential V and J gene usage was observed. The data were considered consistent with most tumor T cells being derived from the lymph node and subsequently expanding within tumor tissue.

On this clonotype: Its specific antigen is unknown. The sample holds no much larger clone one base away, and base qualities are not on file.

V was cut back by 1 base and J by 4 bases, leaving a gap of 27 bases between them. CDR1 and CDR2 (DFQATT, SNEGSKA) derive from the germline V gene (reference sequence). The CDR3 contains 19 residues, cysteine and phenylalanine counted. This entry keeps only the CDR3 DNA: 57 bases, framed from base 1. Sequencing instrument: Illumina HiSeq 2000. Multiplex PCR amplification was used to generate the TCR beta chain libraries. The amplified TCR beta chain products were analyzed by high-throughput sequencing. In-frame beta chains were kept once TCRdb had trimmed the public reads at Q25 with fastp and called clones with MiXCR. Entries are consolidated by CDR3 protein sequence, retaining the most common genes and DNA. This sample gives approximately 31,000 distinct CDR3 sequences in total; roughly three fifths of them show up just once. Together, the top ten hold 15% to 20% of the sample.

This sequence uses TRBV20-1 and TRBJ2-3; the D segment could be TRBD2, given 5 matching bases. Sequenced input: breast tumor tissue. The TCR comes from a female donor with breast cancer. Some clones in this sample may be carry-over from other donors' samples. The DNA sequence reads TGCAGTGCTAGAGGGCCCTTGAGGCGGGCGGCCCCTCCGCCAGATACGCAGTATTTT. This translates into CSARGPLRRAAPPPDTQYF.